What follows are 13 T cell receptor beta chains derived from one specimen sequenced in a study of yellow fever vaccine responses in identical twins. TCRdb reprocessed the RT-PCR reads with MiXCR, giving one entry per CDR3 protein. The table records about 2,100 distinct CDR3 sequences, about 80% of them present only once. The material sequenced was T cells from blood (PBMCs), unsorted or a sorted subset (not recorded which), taken before or after yellow fever vaccination (not recorded which). The receptors were sampled from a woman aged 18 to 35 who received the yellow fever vaccine.

A single count supports this clonotype. The V call is TRBV24-1, the J call TRBJ2-1; 9 positions match TRBD2. Germline CDR1 KGHDR, CDR2 SFDVKD. This CDR3 has 15 amino acids. The trim removed 7 bases at V and 7 bases at J, leaving 10 bases unmatched. The CDR3 DNA is TGTGCCACCAGAAAGACCGGGACTAGCATAAATGAGCAGTTCTTC. Protein product: CATRKTGTSINEQFF.

The rearrangement uses TRBV7-9 and TRBJ2-7, with D tentatively TRBD1 (5 bases). Germline CDR1 and CDR2: SEHNR and FQNEAQ (reference sequence). This CDR3 is built from 14 residues. Trimming took 4 bases from V and 3 from J, leaving 13 bases between them. CDR3 bases: TGTGCCAGCAGCTCCCCCGACAGACACTACGAGCAGTACGTC. It is translated as CASSSPDRHYEQYV.

The chain has TRBV10-3 and TRBJ1-1, with 10 bases matching TRBD1. The CDR3 covers 14 residues. The V segment lost 6 bases and the J segment 3 bases; nucleotides outside the gene matches: 4. Looked up from germline, CDR1 is ENHRY and CDR2 is SYGVKD. CDR3 nucleotides: TGTGCCATCAGCCAGGACAGGGGGGACACTGAAGCTTTCTTT. Translating it yields CAISQDRGDTEAFF.

The V and J genes are TRBV11-1 and TRBJ1-2; D unclear. The CDR3 loop spans 13 amino acids. Germline CDR1 SGHAT, CDR2 FQDESV (reference sequence). V was cut by 5 bases and J by 0 bases, with 7 bases left in between. The CDR3 DNA sequence: TGTGCCAGCAGCCCCCAAACTAACTATGGCTACACCTTC. It codes for CASSPQTNYGYTF.

The chain recombines TRBV2 with TRBJ2-1; D is unresolved. Germline CDR1 reads SNHLY; CDR2 reads FYNNEI. The V and J ends lost 5 bases and 2 bases respectively, with 10 bases between them. This CDR3 contains 14 residues. The CDR3 region is CASSKKGPYNEQFF. The CDR3 bases are TGTGCCAGCAGTAAGAAGGGCCCCTACAATGAGCAGTTCTTC.

This clonotype showed up just a few times. The V call is TRBV9, the J call TRBJ1-5, with no clear D. The CDR3 has 13 amino acids. Trimming left V 0 bases short and J 1 base short, with 2 bases between. CDR1 is SGDLS, CDR2 YYNGEE, per germline. The CDR3 DNA is TGTGCCAGCAGCGTAGGAAGCAATCAGCCCCAGCATTTT. This encodes CASSVGSNQPQHF.

The chain carries TRBV11-2 and TRBJ2-3; 13 positions match TRBD2. CDR1 is SGHAT and CDR2 is FQNNGV in the germline V gene. V was clipped by 5 bases and J by 5 bases; unmatched bases: 7. This CDR3 region has 16 residues. CDR3 amino acids: CASSLGLAGLEDTQYF. The CDR3 nucleotides read TGTGCCAGCAGCCTGGGACTAGCGGGATTGGAAGATACGCAGTATTTT.

This rearrangement joins TRBV13 to TRBJ1-1, with D hard to call. Per germline, CDR1 PRHDT and CDR2 FYEKMQ (reference sequence). This CDR3 has 13 residues. V lost 5 bases and J 5 bases, leaving 12 bases between the germline ends. In DNA form, the CDR3 reads TGTGCCAGCAGCCCGCCGACGGGTACTGAAGCTTTCTTT. Translating gives CASSPPTGTEAFF.

The chain recombines TRBV27 with TRBJ1-5; D not certain. Trimming pared 3 bases from V and 7 bases from J, leaving 10 bases between. Germline loops: CDR1 MNHEY, CDR2 SMNVEV (reference sequence). This CDR3 has 13 residues. CDR3 residues: CASSFGGGQPQHF. DNA of the CDR3: TGTGCCAGCAGTTTTGGCGGTGGCCAGCCCCAGCATTTT.

The V gene is TRBV7-9, the J gene TRBJ2-7, with D perhaps matching TRBD1 (6 bases). This CDR3 comprises 13 residues. The germline CDR1 and CDR2 sequences are SEHNR and FQNEAQ (reference sequence). V was trimmed by 5 bases and J by 7 bases, leaving 15 bases between them. The CDR3: CASSAHRVGEQYF. The CDR3, as DNA: TGTGCCAGCAGCGCCCACAGGGTCGGGGAGCAGTACTTC.

V usage is TRBV11-1 and J usage is TRBJ2-1; TRBD1 matches 8 bases. Germline CDR1 SGHAT, CDR2 FQDESV (reference sequence). The CDR3 has 15 residues. V lost 5 bases and J lost 4; bases outside the gene matches: 7. The chain's CDR3 is CASSPPGGRYNEQFF. CDR3 sequence (DNA): TGTGCCAGCAGCCCCCCAGGGGGCAGGTACAATGAGCAGTTCTTC. The variable domain in full, with the rest retrieved from reference TRBV11-1 and TRBJ2-1, is EAEVAQSPRYKITEKSQAVAFWCDPISGHATLYWYRQILGQGPELLVQFQDESVVDDSQLPKDRFSAERLKGVDSTLKIQPAELGDSAMYLCASSPPGGRYNEQFFGPGTRLTVL.

The V gene is TRBV6-2 or TRBV6-3, the J gene TRBJ2-1, with D tentatively TRBD2 (6 bases). The germline V gene has CDR1 MNHEY and CDR2 SVGEGT. V was trimmed by 0 bases and J by 10 bases, leaving 10 bases between them. This CDR3 has 13 amino acids. In DNA, the CDR3 is TGTGCCAGCAGTTACTCCCCCAGCGGGGAGCAGTTCTTC. The encoded protein is CASSYSPSGEQFF.

The chain recombines TRBV2 with TRBJ2-7; D is unresolved. Germline lookup yields CDR1 SNHLY and CDR2 FYNNEI. The length of the CDR3 is 13 residues. The V gene lost 7 bases and the J gene lost 0 bases, with 10 bases spanning the gap. The CDR3 sequence: CASTQADSYEQYF. The CDR3 DNA is TGTGCCAGCACGCAGGCCGACTCCTACGAGCAGTACTTC.